What follows are 5 T cell receptor beta chains derived from one specimen sequenced in a study of OX40 agonist ivuxolimab in advanced cancers. Clones were read by immunoSEQ multiplex PCR, and TCRdb kept only the in-frame ones, dropping some. The table shows just under 80,000 clones, with about 89% occurring only once. The sample was CD4+ or CD8+ T cells sorted from blood, taken in a trial of the OX40 agonist ivuxolimab. These receptor sequences come from an adult with an advanced solid tumor such as melanoma, head and neck, liver or kidney cancer.

The table lists this clone with a count of one. V gene TRBV5-1 combines with J gene TRBJ2-2; D unclear. V dropped 0 bases and J dropped 5 bases, with 11 bases sitting between them. Germline CDR1 SGHRS, CDR2 YFSETQ. The CDR3 spans 15 residues. CDR3 in DNA: TGCGCCAGCAGCTTGGGAGCTAGTAGTACCGGGGAGCTGTTTTTT. Translated, it gives CASSLGASSTGELFF.

This chain joins TRBV5-1 and TRBJ1-3, with D tentatively TRBD1 (5 bases). This CDR3 is built from 15 residues. Germline CDR1 SGHRS, CDR2 YFSETQ. V lost 3 bases, J lost 2 bases, and 12 bases lay in between. The CDR3 is CASSYQGLTGNTIYF. For the CDR3, the DNA is TGCGCCAGCAGCTATCAGGGACTTACTGGAAACACCATATATTTT.

This clone appeared once. The chain recombines TRBV6-5 with TRBJ2-7, with 7 bases identical to TRBD1. The V gene's germline CDR1 is MNHEY and CDR2 SVGAGI. The CDR3 is made up of 15 amino acids. J was trimmed by 1 base and V by 7 bases; bases with no gene match: 10. CDR3 sequence reads: CASTERGQISYEQYF. The DNA for the CDR3 is TGTGCCAGCACCGAAAGGGGACAGATTTCCTACGAGCAGTACTTC.

The chain has TRBV18 and TRBJ2-5, with 7 nucleotides matching TRBD1. The J call could be wrong; TRBJ2-7 is a better fit for the DNA end. Per the germline V gene, CDR1 is KGHSH and CDR2 is LQKENI. CDR3 length equals 14 residues. The CDR3 here is CASSPRDSSYEQYF. Here the CDR3 DNA reads TGTGCCAGCTCACCCCGGGACAGCTCCTACGAGCAGTACTTC.

The chain recombines TRBV7-2 with TRBJ2-1; no firm D call. This CDR3 has 15 amino acids. Germline V CDR1 and CDR2: SGHTA, FQGNSA. Between the trimmed V and J ends, which lost 5 bases and 0 bases, there was a span of 11 bases. CDR3 bases: TGTGCCAGCAGCGACTTGCTGAGCTCCTACAATGAGCAGTTCTTC. Its protein is CASSDLLSSYNEQFF.